This entry features one T cell receptor beta chain sequence. The entry originates in a study of lymphopenia after photon versus proton radiotherapy. The ends lost 7 bases at V and 5 bases at J; junction bases unmatched: 20. The CDR3 has 17 amino acids. Germline V lookup: CDR1 MRHNA, CDR2 SNTAGT. This table comes from immunoSEQ multiplex PCR, and its TCRdb copy is limited to in-frame clones, with some not included. The repertoire consists of tens of thousands of clones, with 65% to 85% occurring once and the leading ten covering 1.2% to 1.5%. The chain couples TRBV6-4 to TRBJ2-7; 7 bases line up with TRBD2. The TCR comes from a man aged 55 to 70 with pancreatic cancer. This specimen was peripheral blood, taken from a patient treated with proton-based radiotherapy. This CDR3 is CASIGAVWRERGDEQYF. For the CDR3, the DNA is TGTGCCAGCATCGGCGCAGTCTGGCGGGAGAGGGGTGACGAGCAGTACTTC.